Listed below are T cell receptor beta chains from one sample, sequenced in a study of cytomegalovirus exposure and HLA in healthy donors. TCRdb keeps only in-frame clones here, not all; method: immunoSEQ multiplex PCR. The table has roughly 160,000 clones, 80% to 85% seen once. Specimen: PBMCs. The receptor set was obtained from a boy aged 2 to 10 in good health and CMV-seronegative. CDR3s include the opening cysteine and the closing phenylalanine or tryptophan. The order of the fields is CDR3 DNA, CDR3 protein, J gene, clone size, V gene, D gene. A D gene is named only where the DNA matches it firmly. Not all rows give a size; the values are once, few, many and, for expanded clones, a class.

TGTGCCAGCAGCCGGACAGCCCAGAAACCCTACGAGCAGTACTTC	CASSRTAQKPYEQYF	TRBJ2-7	.	TRBV27	.
TGTGCCAGCAGCTTAGGGTCCCTTGAGCGGTCCCAGTTCTTC	CASSLGSLERSQFF	TRBJ2-1	.	TRBV7-2	.
TGTGCCAGCAGCTCCCCGGGACAGGGGCACTCACCCCTCCACTTT	CASSSPGQGHSPLHF	TRBJ1-6	.	TRBV11-2	TRBD1
TGTGCCAGCAGCCCCCGACAAAGGGGGGGGGAAGAGACCCAGTACTTC	CASSPRQRGGEETQYF	TRBJ2-5	.	TRBV9	.
TGCGCCAGCACCGAGGACAGCAACTATGGCTACACCTTC	CASTEDSNYGYTF	TRBJ1-2	.	TRBV10-2	.
TGTGCCAGCAGTGATGCCATTAGCGGGAGTGCCCCCTACAATGAGCAGTTCTTC	CASSDAISGSAPYNEQFF	TRBJ2-1	once	TRBV2	TRBD2
TGTGCCAGCAGTTTCGGCGTCGACAGGGGTTATGGCTACACCTTC	CASSFGVDRGYGYTF	TRBJ1-2	.	TRBV27	TRBD1
TGTGCCAGCAAGGCTCAGCGGGACACCGGGGAGCTGTTTTTT	CASKAQRDTGELFF	TRBJ2-2	few	TRBV9	.
TGTGCCAGCAGGAGAGACAGTACGAACACTGAAGCTTTCTTT	CASRRDSTNTEAFF	TRBJ1-1	once	TRBV6-5	.
TGTGCCAGCAGCCCGGGAAGTAGGAACACTGAAGCTTTCTTT	CASSPGSRNTEAFF	TRBJ1-1	.	TRBV11-2	.
TGTGCCAGCAGCTTGACATTTGCAGTTCTCTATGGCTACACCTTC	CASSLTFAVLYGYTF	TRBJ1-2	.	TRBV5-6	.
TGTGCTAGTGGTTTGGGCCAGGGGGTATACGAGCAGTACTTC	CASGLGQGVYEQYF	TRBJ2-7	.	TRBV12-5	TRBD1
TGTGCCAGCAGTGGTCCCACCGACAGGAACACTGAAGCTTTCTTT	CASSGPTDRNTEAFF	TRBJ1-1	once	TRBV2	.
TGTGCCAGCAGTGAAACGGCTAGCGTATACCAAGAGACCCAGTACTTC	CASSETASVYQETQYF	TRBJ2-5	.	TRBV25-1	.
TGCGCCAGCAGCCAAGGCTCCTTGGCCCTGCAAGAGACCCAGTACTTC	CASSQGSLALQETQYF	TRBJ2-5	.	TRBV4-3	.
TGTGCCAGCAGCGACGGGGCGGGGGGCACAGATACGCAGTATTTT	CASSDGAGGTDTQYF	TRBJ2-3	.	TRBV9	TRBD2
TGTGCCAGCAGCTCCCTTAGGACAGATCACACTGAAGCTTTCTTT	CASSSLRTDHTEAFF	TRBJ1-1	.	TRBV7-9	.
TGTGCCAGCAGCTTGCTGCGGGGGGCTAACCAAGAGACCCAGTACTTC	CASSLLRGANQETQYF	TRBJ2-5	.	TRBV5-6	TRBD2
TGTGCCAGCAGTTCCGTGACAGGGCTGGACACTGAAGCTTTCTTT	CASSSVTGLDTEAFF	TRBJ1-1	.	TRBV27	TRBD1
TGTGCCAGTACAGTGACTCACTCCTACAATGAGCAGTTCTTC	CASTVTHSYNEQFF	TRBJ2-1	few	TRBV19	.
TGTGCCAGCAGTTATGCCTACACAGATACGCAGTATTTT	CASSYAYTDTQYF	TRBJ2-3	.	TRBV14	.
TGCGCCAGCAGCTTCGGGACAGGTGCGTCGGGCTACACCTTC	CASSFGTGASGYTF	TRBJ1-2	.	TRBV5-1	TRBD1
TGTGCCAGCAGCTTGGAAGGGGGTGAGGCAGATACGCAGTATTTT	CASSLEGGEADTQYF	TRBJ2-3	.	TRBV5-6	.
TGCGCCAGCAGCTTGGGGGGGGTCCGGACCGGGGAGCTGTTTTTT	CASSLGGVRTGELFF	TRBJ2-2	.	TRBV5-1	.
TGTGCCAGTAGGAACAGGGGGAGTGACCCTGAAGCTTTCTTT	CASRNRGSDPEAFF	TRBJ1-1	once	TRBV19	TRBD1
TGTGCCAGTAGGAGCGAGACTAACTATGGCTACACCTTC	CASRSETNYGYTF	TRBJ1-2	.	TRBV19	.
TGTGCCAGCTCACCACTGTCCTCCCCCGGGGAGCTGTTTTTT	CASSPLSSPGELFF	TRBJ2-2	few	TRBV18	.
TGTGCCAGCAGTTCCGGATCAGGTCCCTACAATGAGCAGTTCTTC	CASSSGSGPYNEQFF	TRBJ2-1	.	TRBV27	.
TGCGCCAGCAGCTTGGATGTAGGACTCTATGGCTACACCTTC	CASSLDVGLYGYTF	TRBJ1-2	.	TRBV5-1	.
TGTGCCAGCAGTACAGGGTCGCCCCTACAGCCCCAGCATTTT	CASSTGSPLQPQHF	TRBJ1-5	.	TRBV27	.
TGTGCCAGTAGTCTCGAGATTGCCCCAGGGGGGGAGCTGTTTTTT	CASSLEIAPGGELFF	TRBJ2-2	.	TRBV19	.
TGTGCCAGCAGGAATACAGGGGAAGCCCTTCAAGCTTTCTTT	CASRNTGEALQAFF	TRBJ1-1	once	TRBV2	TRBD1
TGTGCCAGCAGCGGAGGGGCAGGGAGCGAGGCGGCTTTCTTT	CASSGGAGSEAAFF	TRBJ1-1	.	TRBV5-8	.
TGTGCCAGCAGCGTGGACAGCTGGGAGCTGTTTTTT	CASSVDSWELFF	TRBJ2-2	.	TRBV5-6	.
TGTGCCAGCAGCTTGGGGGGGGAGGGCGAGACCCAGTACTTC	CASSLGGEGETQYF	TRBJ2-5	.	TRBV5-4	TRBD2
TGCGCCAGCAGTGAAGGGACAGTCTCTGGAAACACCATATATTTT	CASSEGTVSGNTIYF	TRBJ1-3	once	TRBV10-2	TRBD1
TGTGCCAGCAGCTTGCTGGCCTGGGTGACAAGCACAGATACGCAGTATTTT	CASSLLAWVTSTDTQYF	TRBJ2-3	once	TRBV5-5	.
TGTGCCAGCAGCTTAGATGGGTTAAGCGGGAGGGCCGGCGGGGAGCTGTTTTTT	CASSLDGLSGRAGGELFF	TRBJ2-2	.	TRBV11-2	TRBD2
TGTGCCAGCAGCCAAGAAGCTAGCGGGAGCAATGAGCAGTTCTTC	CASSQEASGSNEQFF	TRBJ2-1	.	TRBV4-2	TRBD2
TGCGCCAGCAGCTTGACAGGGCGTTTCGATGGCTACACCTTC	CASSLTGRFDGYTF	TRBJ1-2	few	TRBV5-1	.
TGTGCCACCAGCAGAGGTCGGCAGGGGGCTAATAATTCACCCCTCCACTTT	CATSRGRQGANNSPLHF	TRBJ1-6	.	TRBV15	TRBD1
TGTGCCAGCAGCGGACAGGGAGGAACCTACGAGCAGTACTTC	CASSGQGGTYEQYF	TRBJ2-7	.	TRBV6-6	TRBD1
TGTGCCTGGAGTGTGGGACAGGACCTCAATGAGCAGTTCTTC	CAWSVGQDLNEQFF	TRBJ2-1	once	TRBV30	TRBD1
TGTGCCATCAGTGACGGGGGGGACTATGGCTACACCTTC	CAISDGGDYGYTF	TRBJ1-2	once	TRBV10-3	.
TGTGCTAGTGGTTCGTTAACAGCTGCATCAAGCACTGAAGCTTTCTTT	CASGSLTAASSTEAFF	TRBJ1-1	.	TRBV12-5	.
TGCGCCAGCAGCCAAGATAGGGGAAGCACAGATACGCAGTATTTT	CASSQDRGSTDTQYF	TRBJ2-3	once	TRBV4-3	.
TGTGCCAGCAGTTACACAGCTAGCACAGATACGCAGTATTTT	CASSYTASTDTQYF	TRBJ2-3	.	TRBV6-5	.
TGTGCCAGCAGCCAGGGGCTACTTGGAAACACCATATATTTT	CASSQGLLGNTIYF	TRBJ1-3	.	TRBV5-8	.
TGTGCCAGTAACCCTTTGACAGGGGGCTATGGCTACACCTTC	CASNPLTGGYGYTF	TRBJ1-2	few	TRBV19	TRBD1
TGTGCCAGCAGTGAAGCTCGGACAGGGAGCACAGATACGCAGTATTTT	CASSEARTGSTDTQYF	TRBJ2-3	.	TRBV2	TRBD1
TGTGCCAGCAGCTCCCCGGGACAGGGATATGGCTACACCTTC	CASSSPGQGYGYTF	TRBJ1-2	.	TRBV5-4	TRBD1
TGTGCCAGCAGTCGGACAGGGGAGTCCTTCTATGGCTACACCTTC	CASSRTGESFYGYTF	TRBJ1-2	.	TRBV27	TRBD1
TGTGCCAGCAGTGACGGGGGTGTCCACGAGCAGTACTTC	CASSDGGVHEQYF	TRBJ2-7	once	TRBV6-1	.
TGCGCCAGCAGCCAAGTGGGGACAGGACTTACACGAACAAACGGGGAGCTGTTTTTT	CASSQVGTGLTRTNGELFF	TRBJ2-2	.	TRBV4-1	TRBD1
TGTGCCAGCAGTTCGGACAGGGGGGAGTACTTC	CASSSDRGEYF	TRBJ2-5	.	TRBV28	TRBD1
TGCGCCAGCAGCCAAGAGGCCAGGGGCGGCTACACCTTC	CASSQEARGGYTF	TRBJ1-2	.	TRBV4-1	.
TGTGCCAGCAGCGTAGAGGGGGTGGTGTTAGCGGGAAACTACAATGAGCAGTTCTTC	CASSVEGVVLAGNYNEQFF	TRBJ2-1	.	TRBV9	TRBD2